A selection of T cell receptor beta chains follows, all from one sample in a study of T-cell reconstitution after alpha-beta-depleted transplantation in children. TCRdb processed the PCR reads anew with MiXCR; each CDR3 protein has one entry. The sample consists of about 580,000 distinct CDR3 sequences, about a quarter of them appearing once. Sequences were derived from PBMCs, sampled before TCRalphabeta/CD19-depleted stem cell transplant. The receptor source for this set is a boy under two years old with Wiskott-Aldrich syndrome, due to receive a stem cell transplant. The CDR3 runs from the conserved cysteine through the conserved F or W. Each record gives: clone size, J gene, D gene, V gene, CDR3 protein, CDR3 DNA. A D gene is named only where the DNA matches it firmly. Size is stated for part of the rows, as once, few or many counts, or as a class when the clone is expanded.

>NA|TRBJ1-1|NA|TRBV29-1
CSFVQTVNTEAFF
TGCAGCTTTGTACAGACAGTGAACACTGAAGCTTTCTTT
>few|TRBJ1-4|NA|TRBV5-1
CASSLSGVPNEKLFF
TGCGCCAGCAGCTTGTCGGGGGTACCTAATGAAAAACTGTTTTTT
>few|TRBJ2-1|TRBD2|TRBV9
CASSPRGLAFYNEQFF
TGTGCCAGCAGCCCCCGGGGACTAGCGTTCTACAATGAGCAGTTCTTC
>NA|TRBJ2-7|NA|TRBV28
CASSLTRIEQYF
TGTGCCAGCAGCTTAACTAGGATCGAGCAGTACTTC
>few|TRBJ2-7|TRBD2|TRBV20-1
CSAPSGSRDEQYF
TGCAGTGCCCCTAGCGGGAGTCGCGACGAGCAGTACTTC
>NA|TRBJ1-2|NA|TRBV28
CASSFSFYGYTF
TGTGCCAGCAGTTTTTCTTTCTATGGCTACACCTTC
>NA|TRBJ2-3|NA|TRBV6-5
CASSYWRGDQDTQYF
TGTGCCAGCAGTTACTGGAGGGGAGATCAAGATACGCAGTATTTT
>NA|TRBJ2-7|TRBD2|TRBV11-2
CASSLEASGSSYEQYF
TGTGCCAGCAGCTTAGAGGCTAGCGGAAGCTCCTACGAGCAGTACTTC
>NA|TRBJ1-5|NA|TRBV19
CASSIEALRQYNQPQHF
TGTGCCAGTAGTATTGAAGCATTGCGGCAGTACAATCAGCCCCAGCATTTT
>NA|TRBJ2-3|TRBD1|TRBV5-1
CASRPGTGGADTQYF
TGCGCCAGCAGACCCGGGACAGGGGGGGCAGATACGCAGTATTTT
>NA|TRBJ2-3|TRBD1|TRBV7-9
CASSLGQRSFRTDTQYF
TGTGCCAGCAGCTTGGGACAGCGATCGTTCCGCACAGATACGCAGTATTTT
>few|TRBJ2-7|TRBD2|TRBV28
CASSSRRTSGGLYEQYF
TGTGCCAGCAGTTCCCGGCGGACTAGCGGGGGGCTCTACGAGCAGTACTTC
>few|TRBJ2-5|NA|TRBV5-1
CASSLPVREETQYF
TGCGCCAGCAGCTTACCCGTACGGGAGGAGACCCAGTACTTC
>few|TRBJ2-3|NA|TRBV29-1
CSVVPSGTDTQYF
TGCAGCGTTGTTCCTAGCGGCACAGATACGCAGTATTTT
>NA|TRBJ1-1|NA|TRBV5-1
CASSLFQQGAKTEAFF
TGCGCCAGCAGCTTGTTTCAACAGGGAGCGAAAACTGAAGCTTTCTTT
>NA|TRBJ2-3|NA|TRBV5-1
CASSLGREAQYF
TGCGCCAGCAGCTTGGGGCGGGAAGCGCAGTATTTT